These T cell receptor beta chains were read from a single sample in a study of CD8 T cells in Susac syndrome. Each CDR3 protein is one row after TCRdb ran MiXCR on the immunoSEQ multiplex PCR reads. The table includes 120,000 to 150,000 distinct CDR3 sequences, 85% to 95% detected once. The sequencing sample was made of CD4+ T cells from PBMCs. The receptors originated from a human donor with multiple sclerosis. CDR3s include the opening cysteine and the closing phenylalanine or tryptophan. D genes are given only for firm matches. Rows may omit the clone size; those that give it use once, few, many or a size class.

CDR3aa: CASSQGVSAQHF
CDR3nt: TGTGCCAGCAGCCAAGGGGTGTCTGCCCAGCATTTT
d_gene: .
j_gene: TRBJ1-5
v_gene: TRBV3-1
abundance: .

CDR3aa: CASSSPARVETQYF
CDR3nt: TGTGCCAGCAGTTCTCCGGCCAGGGTGGAGACCCAGTACTTC
d_gene: .
j_gene: TRBJ2-5
v_gene: TRBV5-4
abundance: .

CDR3aa: CASSQFGLGQGDYEQYF
CDR3nt: TGTGCCAGCAGCCAATTCGGATTGGGACAGGGGGACTACGAGCAGTACTTC
d_gene: TRBD1
j_gene: TRBJ2-7
v_gene: TRBV3-1
abundance: .

CDR3aa: CASSQEVVAILWYTEAFF
CDR3nt: TGTGCCAGCAGCCAAGAAGTTGTCGCCATTCTGTGGTACACTGAAGCTTTCTTT
d_gene: .
j_gene: TRBJ1-1
v_gene: TRBV3-1
abundance: once

CDR3aa: CASSYQIWTGDGEQYF
CDR3nt: TGTGCCAGCAGTTACCAAATTTGGACAGGGGATGGCGAGCAGTACTTC
d_gene: TRBD1
j_gene: TRBJ2-7
v_gene: TRBV6-5
abundance: .

CDR3aa: CASGNRGGQPQHF
CDR3nt: TGTGCCAGCGGAAACAGGGGCGGTCAGCCCCAGCATTTT
d_gene: TRBD1
j_gene: TRBJ1-5
v_gene: TRBV27
abundance: .

CDR3aa: CSVATGSSNQPQHF
CDR3nt: TGCAGCGTCGCTACAGGGAGCAGCAATCAGCCCCAGCATTTT
d_gene: .
j_gene: TRBJ1-5
v_gene: TRBV29-1
abundance: .

CDR3aa: CASISAGGRGTGELFF
CDR3nt: TGTGCCAGCATTTCGGCCGGGGGGCGAGGCACCGGGGAGCTGTTTTTT
d_gene: .
j_gene: TRBJ2-2
v_gene: TRBV12-3/TRBV12-4
abundance: .

CDR3aa: CASSQVFETQYF
CDR3nt: TGTGCCAGCAGCCAAGTATTCGAGACCCAGTACTTC
d_gene: .
j_gene: TRBJ2-5
v_gene: TRBV3-1
abundance: .

CDR3aa: CASSLVGTAEPQHF
CDR3nt: TGTGCCAGCAGCTTAGTGGGGACGGCAGAGCCCCAGCATTTT
d_gene: .
j_gene: TRBJ1-5
v_gene: TRBV7-9
abundance: .

CDR3aa: CATSESDTQYF
CDR3nt: TGTGCCACCAGTGAGTCAGATACGCAGTATTTT
d_gene: .
j_gene: TRBJ2-3
v_gene: TRBV24-1
abundance: .

CDR3aa: CASSPRGGSYGYTF
CDR3nt: TGTGCCAGCAGCCCCCGTGGGGGGTCCTATGGCTACACCTTC
d_gene: .
j_gene: TRBJ1-2
v_gene: TRBV4-2
abundance: .

CDR3aa: CASSWTTSGGYNEQFF
CDR3nt: TGTGCCAGCAGCTGGACCACTAGCGGGGGGTACAATGAGCAGTTCTTC
d_gene: TRBD2
j_gene: TRBJ2-1
v_gene: TRBV7-2
abundance: .

CDR3aa: CSARDSGTTGELFF
CDR3nt: TGCAGTGCTAGAGATTCGGGAACCACCGGGGAGCTGTTTTTT
d_gene: .
j_gene: TRBJ2-2
v_gene: TRBV20-1
abundance: .

CDR3aa: CSARPTGGLTEAFF
CDR3nt: TGCAGTGCTAGACCGACAGGGGGCTTGACTGAAGCTTTCTTT
d_gene: TRBD1
j_gene: TRBJ1-1
v_gene: TRBV20-1
abundance: .

CDR3aa: CATSRVKVRANTEAFF
CDR3nt: TGTGCCACCAGCAGAGTCAAGGTTAGGGCTAACACTGAAGCTTTCTTT
d_gene: .
j_gene: TRBJ1-1
v_gene: TRBV15
abundance: .

CDR3aa: CASSLDVLPGNYEQFF
CDR3nt: TGTGCCAGCAGCTTAGATGTGCTTCCAGGGAACTATGAGCAGTTCTTC
d_gene: .
j_gene: TRBJ2-1
v_gene: TRBV11-2
abundance: .

CDR3aa: CASSPPGDTQYF
CDR3nt: TGTGCCAGCTCACCCCCAGGGGATACGCAGTATTTT
d_gene: .
j_gene: TRBJ2-3
v_gene: TRBV18
abundance: few

CDR3aa: CASSLDTASGTGELFF
CDR3nt: TGTGCCAGCAGCTTAGATACGGCTAGCGGCACCGGGGAGCTGTTTTTT
d_gene: TRBD2
j_gene: TRBJ2-2
v_gene: TRBV7-2
abundance: .

CDR3aa: CATSDPGQGTETQYF
CDR3nt: TGTGCCACCAGTGACCCGGGACAGGGGACGGAGACCCAGTACTTC
d_gene: TRBD1
j_gene: TRBJ2-5
v_gene: TRBV24-1
abundance: once

CDR3aa: CATSDWRHNEQFF
CDR3nt: TGTGCCACCAGTGATTGGAGACACAATGAGCAGTTCTTC
d_gene: .
j_gene: TRBJ2-1
v_gene: TRBV24-1
abundance: .

CDR3aa: CASSSATGISYEQYF
CDR3nt: TGCGCCAGCAGTAGCGCGACAGGAATATCCTACGAGCAGTACTTC
d_gene: .
j_gene: TRBJ2-7
v_gene: TRBV5-1
abundance: .

CDR3aa: CASSPGTGWETQYF
CDR3nt: TGTGCCAGCAGCCCAGGGACAGGGTGGGAGACCCAGTACTTC
d_gene: TRBD1
j_gene: TRBJ2-5
v_gene: TRBV13
abundance: .

CDR3aa: CSAALAGTPTKGEQYF
CDR3nt: TGCAGTGCTGCCCTAGCGGGAACCCCTACTAAGGGCGAGCAGTACTTC
d_gene: TRBD2
j_gene: TRBJ2-7
v_gene: TRBV20-1
abundance: .

CDR3aa: CASSLVRDSPLHF
CDR3nt: TGTGCCAGCAGTTTGGTCAGGGACTCACCCCTCCACTTT
d_gene: .
j_gene: TRBJ1-6
v_gene: TRBV12-3/TRBV12-4
abundance: .

CDR3aa: CASSPRGGVEGYTF
CDR3nt: TGTGCCAGCAGCCCCCGGGGCGGAGTGGAGGGCTACACCTTC
d_gene: .
j_gene: TRBJ1-2
v_gene: TRBV3-1
abundance: .

CDR3aa: CASSQADRGRLFF
CDR3nt: TGTGCCAGCAGCCAAGCAGACAGGGGGCGGCTGTTTTTT
d_gene: TRBD1
j_gene: TRBJ2-2
v_gene: TRBV3-1
abundance: .

CDR3aa: CASSRTEYSPLHF
CDR3nt: TGTGCCAGCAGCCGGACAGAATATTCACCCCTCCACTTT
d_gene: .
j_gene: TRBJ1-6
v_gene: TRBV3-1
abundance: .

CDR3aa: CATGLAGGLETQYF
CDR3nt: TGTGCCACCGGACTAGCGGGGGGGCTCGAGACCCAGTACTTC
d_gene: TRBD2
j_gene: TRBJ2-5
v_gene: TRBV15
abundance: .

CDR3aa: CASSSSGGRGDTQYF
CDR3nt: TGTGCCAGCAGCTCATCGGGGGGCCGCGGAGATACGCAGTATTTT
d_gene: .
j_gene: TRBJ2-3
v_gene: TRBV7-2
abundance: .

CDR3aa: CAWSFTGNQPQHF
CDR3nt: TGTGCCTGGAGTTTTACCGGCAATCAGCCCCAGCATTTT
d_gene: .
j_gene: TRBJ1-5
v_gene: TRBV30
abundance: .

CDR3aa: CSGKRGGVGDTQYF
CDR3nt: TGCAGCGGAAAAAGAGGGGGCGTGGGAGATACGCAGTATTTT
d_gene: TRBD1
j_gene: TRBJ2-3
v_gene: TRBV29-1
abundance: .

CDR3aa: CSARGSGTDTQYF
CDR3nt: TGCAGTGCTAGAGGATCAGGCACAGATACGCAGTATTTT
d_gene: .
j_gene: TRBJ2-3
v_gene: TRBV20-1
abundance: .

CDR3aa: CASSRGTSGGGRQETQYF
CDR3nt: TGTGCCAGCAGCCGCGGGACTAGCGGGGGGGGTCGTCAAGAGACCCAGTACTTC
d_gene: TRBD2
j_gene: TRBJ2-5
v_gene: TRBV7-9
abundance: .

CDR3aa: CATRTGDAYEQYF
CDR3nt: TGTGCCACGCGGACAGGTGATGCTTACGAGCAGTACTTC
d_gene: TRBD1
j_gene: TRBJ2-7
v_gene: TRBV10-3
abundance: .

CDR3aa: CASSLVGGSNYGYTF
CDR3nt: TGTGCCAGCAGTTTAGTGGGCGGCTCTAACTATGGCTACACCTTC
d_gene: .
j_gene: TRBJ1-2
v_gene: TRBV12-3/TRBV12-4
abundance: once

CDR3aa: CSAREPGLAGRSYEQYF
CDR3nt: TGCAGTGCTAGGGAACCGGGACTAGCGGGTCGCTCCTACGAGCAGTACTTC
d_gene: TRBD2
j_gene: TRBJ2-7
v_gene: TRBV20-1
abundance: once

CDR3aa: CSFGRADTQYF
CDR3nt: TGCAGTTTTGGCCGGGCAGATACGCAGTATTTT
d_gene: .
j_gene: TRBJ2-3
v_gene: TRBV29-1
abundance: .

CDR3aa: CASSVGLLEGRTQYF
CDR3nt: TGCGCCAGCAGCGTGGGACTACTCGAGGGGAGGACCCAGTACTTC
d_gene: TRBD2
j_gene: TRBJ2-5
v_gene: TRBV5-1
abundance: .

CDR3aa: CSGAGHPYEQYF
CDR3nt: TGCAGTGGGGCAGGACACCCCTACGAGCAGTACTTC
d_gene: .
j_gene: TRBJ2-7
v_gene: TRBV20-1
abundance: .

CDR3aa: CATAPTPGLALDEQFF
CDR3nt: TGTGCCACCGCTCCAACGCCGGGACTAGCGCTCGATGAGCAGTTCTTC
d_gene: TRBD2
j_gene: TRBJ2-1
v_gene: TRBV24-1
abundance: .

CDR3aa: CASSLSEGGTEAFF
CDR3nt: TGTGCCAGCAGCTTATCGGAGGGTGGTACTGAAGCTTTCTTT
d_gene: .
j_gene: TRBJ1-1
v_gene: TRBV7-2
abundance: .

CDR3aa: CASSYSRRGDNNEQFF
CDR3nt: TGTGCCAGCAGTTACTCGCGGCGGGGGGATAACAATGAGCAGTTCTTC
d_gene: TRBD2
j_gene: TRBJ2-1
v_gene: TRBV6-2/TRBV6-3
abundance: .

CDR3aa: CASSSGGPNQPQHF
CDR3nt: TGTGCCAGCTCCTCGGGGGGACCCAATCAGCCCCAGCATTTT
d_gene: .
j_gene: TRBJ1-5
v_gene: TRBV28
abundance: .

CDR3aa: CASSHPAGREETQYF
CDR3nt: TGCGCCAGCAGTCACCCCGCAGGAAGGGAAGAGACCCAGTACTTC
d_gene: .
j_gene: TRBJ2-5
v_gene: TRBV5-1
abundance: .

CDR3aa: CASSLLAAKRGDEQFF
CDR3nt: TGTGCCAGCAGCTTACTAGCGGCGAAAAGGGGGGATGAGCAGTTCTTC
d_gene: .
j_gene: TRBJ2-1
v_gene: TRBV13
abundance: .

CDR3aa: CSASQGGNQPQHF
CDR3nt: TGCAGTGCTAGCCAGGGGGGCAATCAGCCCCAGCATTTT
d_gene: TRBD1
j_gene: TRBJ1-5
v_gene: TRBV20-1
abundance: .

CDR3aa: CASSPWLPNTGELFF
CDR3nt: TGTGCCAGCTCACCATGGCTACCGAACACCGGGGAGCTGTTTTTT
d_gene: .
j_gene: TRBJ2-2
v_gene: TRBV18
abundance: .

CDR3aa: CSARDHPLSPGALAKTEAFF
CDR3nt: TGCAGTGCTAGAGATCACCCCCTAAGCCCAGGGGCTCTGGCGAAAACTGAAGCTTTCTTT
d_gene: .
j_gene: TRBJ1-1
v_gene: TRBV20-1
abundance: .

CDR3aa: CATSDLDTKYSGEQFF
CDR3nt: TGTGCCACCAGTGATTTAGACACCAAATACTCGGGTGAGCAGTTCTTC
d_gene: .
j_gene: TRBJ2-1
v_gene: TRBV24-1
abundance: once

CDR3aa: CASSKAKRERSLDEQFF
CDR3nt: TGCGCCAGCAGCAAAGCTAAGCGGGAGAGATCGTTGGATGAGCAGTTCTTC
d_gene: TRBD2
j_gene: TRBJ2-1
v_gene: TRBV4-1
abundance: .

CDR3aa: CASSLTGSPYEQYF
CDR3nt: TGTGCCAGCAGCTTGACAGGGAGTCCCTACGAGCAGTACTTC
d_gene: TRBD1
j_gene: TRBJ2-7
v_gene: TRBV11-2
abundance: .